These 27 T cell receptor beta chains came from one sample sequenced in a study of T cell repertoires in cytomegalovirus infection. TCRdb used MiXCR to reprocess the reads, holding one entry per CDR3 protein. The repertoire holds more than 400,000 distinct CDR3 sequences, with about 30% as singletons. Sequencing was done on a sample of PBMCs. Receptors were obtained from a human donor in good health (CMV status not recorded). Some clones in this sample may be carry-over from other donors' samples.

V gene TRBV5-1 combines with J gene TRBJ2-6; 8 positions agree with TRBD1. Germline-derived CDR1 and CDR2 are SGHRS and YFSETQ. J was trimmed by 4 bases and V by 4 bases; bases with no gene match: 10. CDR3 length: 17 amino acids. The CDR3, as DNA: TGCGCCAGCAGCCCATCAGGGGGCTTGTACGGGGCCAACGTCCTGACTTTC. Protein product: CASSPSGGLYGANVLTF.

The chain has TRBV6-1 and TRBJ1-1; a possible D gene is TRBD1 (5 bases). Between the trimmed V and J ends, which lost 5 bases and 1 base, there was a span of 14 bases. The CDR3 consists of 15 residues. Looked up from germline, CDR1 is MNHNS and CDR2 is SASEGT. The CDR3 protein is CASSRVLGPNTEAFF. The DNA for the CDR3 is TGTGCCAGCAGTCGTGTGCTGGGGCCGAACACTGAAGCTTTCTTT.

Only a few counts were recorded for this clonotype. This chain joins TRBV19 and TRBJ2-1, with 11 bases aligning to TRBD2. The CDR3 sequence is 16 residues long. J lost 9 bases, V lost 4 bases, and 11 bases had no gene match. From germline, CDR1 is LNHDA and CDR2 SQIVND (reference sequence). The CDR3 region is CASSSPGLAAVGEQFF. The CDR3 DNA is TGTGCCAGTAGTAGCCCGGGACTAGCGGCAGTTGGTGAGCAGTTCTTC.

This clonotype came up many times. The J gene is TRBJ1-4, the V gene TRBV7-9; TRBD1 aligns across 9 bases. Germline lookup yields CDR1 SEHNR and CDR2 FQNEAQ (reference sequence). V lost 5 bases to trimming and J lost 8 bases; unmatched junction nucleotides: 6. CDR3 size: 14 residues. The CDR3 bases are TGTGCCAGCAGCAAGGACAGGGGCGGCGAAAAACTGTTTTTT. This encodes CASSKDRGGEKLFF.

The chain recombines TRBV6-2 or TRBV6-3 with TRBJ2-7; D may be TRBD2 (6 bases). This CDR3 comprises 12 residues. The V gene lost 5 bases and the J gene lost 7 bases, with 12 bases spanning the gap. Germline assignment: CDR1 MNHEY and CDR2 SVGEGT. CDR3 sequence: CASSPQGGEQYF. CDR3 bases: TGTGCCAGCAGTCCCCAGGGAGGTGAGCAGTACTTC.

This sequence joins TRBV27 and TRBJ2-7; no reliable D call. Between the trimmed V and J ends, which lost 5 bases and 2 bases, there was a span of 25 bases. Germline assignment: CDR1 MNHEY and CDR2 SMNVEV (reference sequence). The CDR3 sequence is 18 residues long. The CDR3 loop is CASSQSYSTDKSAYEQYV. The CDR3 coding sequence is TGTGCCAGCAGTCAATCATATTCGACCGATAAAAGCGCCTACGAGCAGTACGTC.

Ten or more counts support this clonotype. V is TRBV7-8 and J is TRBJ1-4; 12 bases fit TRBD1. Germline V lookup: CDR1 SGHVS, CDR2 FQNEAQ. This CDR3 is 15 amino acids long. Losses at the gene ends were 5 bases for V and 8 bases for J; bases not matched to a gene: 6. The CDR3 spells CASSRGQGAQEKLFF. For the CDR3, the DNA is TGTGCCAGCAGCCGGGGACAGGGGGCACAGGAAAAACTGTTTTTT.

The sample holds a few counts of this clonotype. The rearrangement uses TRBV20-1 and TRBJ2-3, with a weak D call TRBD1 (6 bases). The CDR3 loop spans 15 amino acids. CDR1 and CDR2 from the germline V gene are DFQATT and SNEGSKA (reference sequence). Trimming cost V 3 bases and J 4 bases, with 17 bases left between them. Written as DNA, the CDR3 is TGCAGTGCTAGCCGGACTGTTGGGGGCGCAGATACGCAGTATTTT. Protein: CSASRTVGGADTQYF.

The table lists this clonotype with many counts. The chain uses TRBV7-2 and TRBJ1-4; maybe TRBD1 (6 bases). The CDR3 is made up of 15 amino acids. Germline CDR1 and CDR2: SGHTA and FQGNSA. Deletions cut 2 bases from V and 5 bases from J, with 12 bases between. CDR3 DNA: TGTGCCAGCAGCTTAAGTCCGAGGGGGAATGAAAAACTGTTTTTT. Translating it yields CASSLSPRGNEKLFF.

The table lists this clonotype with a few counts. The V call is TRBV7-3, the J call TRBJ2-5; D is uncertain. The germline V gene encodes CDR1 SGHTA and CDR2 FQGTGA. The CDR3 extends over 12 amino acids. V lost 9 bases and J lost 5, with 13 bases in between. The CDR3 reads CASSRILETQYF. DNA for the CDR3: TGTGCCAGTAGCCGTATCCTGGAGACCCAGTACTTC.

This clonotype was counted a few times. J is TRBJ1-1 and V is TRBV20-1; a possible D gene is TRBD1 (5 bases). This CDR3 region has 15 residues. Germline assignment: CDR1 DFQATT and CDR2 SNEGSKA (reference sequence). The V end lost 3 bases, the J end lost 1 base, and 15 bases lay between the germline ends. The CDR3 protein is CSASNPATENTEAFF. The CDR3 region has the DNA TGCAGTGCTAGCAATCCCGCGACAGAGAACACTGAAGCTTTCTTT.

V is TRBV20-1 and J is TRBJ1-1; D ambiguous. Between the trimmed V and J ends, which lost 3 bases and 0 bases, there was a span of 8 bases. Germline-derived CDR1 and CDR2 are DFQATT and SNEGSKA (reference sequence). This CDR3 contains 13 residues. The CDR3 DNA is TGCAGTGCTAGTGGCAGGATGAACACTGAAGCTTTCTTT. Translating it yields CSASGRMNTEAFF.

This clonotype was counted between two and nine times. The V and J genes are TRBV10-3 and TRBJ1-2, with 7 bases lining up with TRBD1. The CDR3 totals 14 residues. From germline, CDR1 is ENHRY and CDR2 SYGVKD. Trimming cost V 7 bases and J 6 bases; bases outside gene matches: 11. CDR3 amino acids: CAITDRAPIDGYTF. CDR3 bases: TGTGCCATCACCGACAGGGCCCCTATCGATGGCTACACCTTC.

There are a few counts of this clonotype. The V call is TRBV20-1, the J call TRBJ2-7; a weak D match, TRBD1 (6 bases). V was trimmed by 6 bases and J by 5 bases, leaving 17 bases between them. This CDR3 is built from 13 residues. Looked up from germline, CDR1 is DFQATT and CDR2 is SNEGSKA (reference sequence). Here the CDR3 reads CSARGHPLDEQYF. CDR3 coding DNA: TGCAGTGCCCGGGGACACCCCCTGGACGAGCAGTACTTC.

V and J are TRBV19 and TRBJ1-3; D not certain. The CDR3 has 13 residues. The V gene lost 10 bases and the J gene lost 7 bases, with 17 bases spanning the gap. CDR1 is LNHDA, CDR2 SQIVND, per germline (reference sequence). In nucleotides, the CDR3 is TGTGCCACCTCTTCAGGCGAACGGAACACCATATATTTT. Amino acid sequence: CATSSGERNTIYF.

This clonotype appeared many times. This CDR3 is CASSLWAGPGNEQFF. The DNA of the CDR3 is TGTGCCAGCAGCTTATGGGCGGGACCCGGCAATGAGCAGTTCTTC. The J gene is TRBJ2-1, the V gene TRBV7-2, with D possibly TRBD2 on 6 matching bases. The CDR3 is 15 residues long. Germline V gives CDR1 SGHTA, CDR2 FQGNSA. Deletions cut 2 bases from V and 6 bases from J, with 14 bases between.

The V and J genes are TRBV6-6 and TRBJ1-5; the match to TRBD1 covers 10 bases. The V gene's germline CDR1 is MNHNY and CDR2 SVGAGI (reference sequence). The CDR3 has 14 residues. Losses at the gene ends were 6 bases for V and 7 bases for J; bases not matched to a gene: 6. CDR3 amino acids: CASRDRGSGQPQHF. The CDR3 coding sequence is TGTGCCAGCAGGGACAGGGGGTCGGGACAGCCCCAGCATTTT.

This rearrangement joins TRBV27 to TRBJ2-3, with D possibly being TRBD1 or TRBD2 (5 bases each). The CDR3 runs to 16 residues. V lost 5 bases and J 2 bases, leaving 17 bases between the germline ends. Per the germline V gene, CDR1 is MNHEY and CDR2 is SMNVEV (reference sequence). CDR3 sequence reads: CASSPPGGLLTDTQYF. The CDR3 DNA reads TGTGCCAGCAGTCCCCCTGGGGGTCTACTCACAGATACGCAGTATTTT.

The chain links TRBV5-6 to TRBJ1-2; D ambiguous. CDR1 is SGHDT and CDR2 is YYEEEE in the germline V gene. V was clipped by 6 bases and J by 4 bases, with 16 bases between them. This CDR3 spans 14 amino acids. CDR3 residues: CASTLMGFTYGYTF. The CDR3 DNA is TGTGCCAGCACCCTTATGGGGTTCACCTATGGCTACACCTTC.

The table lists this clonotype with many counts. The chain employs TRBV7-6 and TRBJ2-2; unclear D gene. CDR1 and CDR2 from the germline V gene are SGHVS and FNYEAQ. V lost 4 bases to trimming and J lost 5 bases, with 11 bases between them. The CDR3 covers 14 residues. This CDR3 reads CASSSLDGTGELFF. The CDR3 nucleotides are TGTGCCAGCAGCTCTTTGGACGGAACCGGGGAGCTGTTTTTT. Together with reference TRBV7-6 and TRBJ2-2, the CDR3 gives the full variable domain: GAGVSQSPRYKVTKRGQDVALRCDPISGHVSLYWYRQALGQGPEFLTYFNYEAQQDKSGLPNDRFSAERPEGSISTLTIQRTEQRDSAMYRCASSSLDGTGELFFGEGSRLTVL.

This rearrangement joins TRBV20-1 to TRBJ2-1, with D maybe TRBD2 (6 bases). Between the trimmed V and J ends, which lost 6 bases and 10 bases, there was a span of 19 bases. The CDR3 has 13 residues. CDR1 is DFQATT, CDR2 SNEGSKA, per germline (reference sequence). The CDR3 region is CSAEFAGGPEQFF. The CDR3 bases are TGCAGTGCGGAATTTGCCGGAGGGCCGGAGCAGTTCTTC.

This clonotype was seen only a few times. The chain joins TRBV2 to TRBJ2-5, with TRBD2 as a possible D gene (5 bases). The CDR3 consists of 14 residues. Looked up from germline, CDR1 is SNHLY and CDR2 is FYNNEI. V was shortened by 5 bases and J by 2 bases, with 12 bases between the two germline ends. CDR3 sequence reads: CASSLTRLQETQYF. CDR3 nucleotides: TGTGCCAGCAGTCTCACTAGGTTACAAGAGACCCAGTACTTC. Complete variable domain (other parts from reference TRBV2 and TRBJ2-5): EPEVTQTPSHQVTQMGQEVILRCVPISNHLYFYWYRQILGQKVEFLVSFYNNEISEKSEIFDDQFSVERPDGSNFTLKIRSTKLEDSAMYFCASSLTRLQETQYFGPGTRLLVL.

The V call is TRBV28, the J call TRBJ2-7; tentatively, D is TRBD1 or TRBD2 (5 bases each). Trimming stripped 10 bases from V and 6 bases from J, with 19 bases between. The CDR3 sequence is 13 residues long. Germline V gene sequence: CDR1 MDHEN, CDR2 SYDVKM. CDR3 residues: CATIDSTGFEQYF. CDR3 DNA: TGTGCCACCATCGACAGCACGGGGTTCGAGCAGTACTTC.

This chain links TRBV14 with TRBJ2-1; D ambiguous. The germline V gene has CDR1 SGHDN and CDR2 FVKESK. CDR3 length: 17 amino acids. Trimming took off 0 bases at V and 2 bases at J, with 14 bases between the two ends. The CDR3 reads CASSQDRAVLTYNEQFF. CDR3 in DNA: TGTGCCAGCAGCCAAGATCGGGCGGTCCTCACCTACAATGAGCAGTTCTTC. Using reference TRBV14 and TRBJ2-1 for the parts outside the CDR3, the full variable domain is EAGVTQFPSHSVIEKGQTVTLRCDPISGHDNLYWYRRVMGKEIKFLLHFVKESKQDESGMPNNRFLAERTGGTYSTLKVQPAELEDSGVYFCASSQDRAVLTYNEQFFGPGTRLTVL.

The chain is built from TRBV6-6 and TRBJ2-2; D not resolved. Trimming left V 7 bases short and J 6 bases short, with 18 bases between. Looked up from germline, CDR1 is MNHNY and CDR2 is SVGAGI (reference sequence). The CDR3 sequence is 15 residues long. The CDR3 spells CASTDPARRPGELFF. For the CDR3, the DNA is TGTGCCAGCACCGACCCCGCTAGAAGACCCGGGGAGCTGTTTTTT.

This chain joins TRBV6-2 or TRBV6-3 and TRBJ1-2, with 7 positions matching TRBD1. V shed 6 bases, J shed 5 bases, and the junction held 9 bases outside the gene matches. The CDR3 sequence is 14 residues long. Germline CDR1 reads MNHEY; CDR2 reads SVGEGT. CDR3 in DNA: TGTGCCAGCAGAAGACAGGGCTTAATGTATGGCTACACCTTC. Residues: CASRRQGLMYGYTF.

This clonotype was counted between two and nine times. The chain joins TRBV9 to TRBJ2-3, with 8 bases that match TRBD1. Germline CDR1 is SGDLS and CDR2 is YYNGEE. After removal of 5 bases from V and 1 base from J, the junction contained 6 bases not matched to a gene. CDR3 size: 15 residues. The CDR3 protein is CASRPPGQGTDTQYF. CDR3 coding DNA: TGTGCCAGCAGGCCGCCGGGACAGGGCACAGATACGCAGTATTTT.